Below are 2 T cell receptor beta chains sequenced from a single sample in a study of Graves' ophthalmopathy and Graves' hyperthyroidism. For repertoire sequencing, the TCR beta CDR3 regions were amplified from RNA transcripts. Second-round multiplex PCR came after a first-round RT-PCR that employed HTBI primers. TCRdb fed the multiplex PCR reads into MiXCR, producing one record per CDR3 protein. The sample has about 240,000 distinct CDR3 sequences; approximately 42% are singletons. The specimen sequenced was peripheral blood. The receptors derive from an adult man with Graves' ophthalmopathy.

The V call is TRBV7-3, the J call TRBJ2-3; the D gene is possibly TRBD2 (6 bases). Germline CDR1 reads SGHTA; CDR2 reads FQGTGA. This CDR3 is built from 14 residues. The V end was cut by 8 bases, the J end by 4 bases, with 16 bases between. The CDR3 loop reads CASGPGGWADTQYF. The CDR3, as DNA: TGTGCCAGCGGGCCCGGAGGGTGGGCAGATACGCAGTATTTT.

There are a few counts of this clonotype. The chain uses TRBV7-9 and TRBJ1-2, with D maybe TRBD1 (6 bases). CDR1 is SEHNR and CDR2 is FQNEAQ in the germline V gene (reference sequence). The CDR3 is 12 residues long. The CDR3 DNA follows: TGTGCTCAAGGAGGGGGGAGCTATGGCTACACCTTC. Translating gives CAQGGGSYGYTF.